These T cell receptor beta chains were read from a single sample in a study of T cells in Graves' hyperthyroidism and ophthalmopathy. TCRdb re-derived calls from the multiplex PCR reads in MiXCR, one entry per CDR3 protein. Among about 400,000 distinct CDR3 sequences listed, around 15% were seen once. Sequencing was performed on blood. These receptors were taken from a woman aged 55-75 years with Graves' ophthalmopathy. Each CDR3 is given with its conserved first and last residue. The order of the fields is V gene, CDR3 length, D gene, J gene, clone size, CDR3 DNA, CDR3 protein. A D gene is named only where the DNA matches it firmly. Expanded clones get a size class; other rows say once, few or many, or leave the size out.

V: TRBV28
length: 15
D: TRBD1
J: TRBJ2-1
size: once
DNA: TGTGCCAGCAGTTCTCCGGGACAGGGGGTCAATGAGCAGTTCTTC
CDR3: CASSSPGQGVNEQFF

V: TRBV28
length: 11
D: .
J: TRBJ1-1
size: many
DNA: TGTGCCAGCACGGGGTTCACTGAAGCTTTCTTT
CDR3: CASTGFTEAFF

V: TRBV14
length: 16
D: .
J: TRBJ2-2
size: few
DNA: TGTGCCAGCAGCAAGCAGAGGACACTGAACACCGGGGAGCTGTTTTTT
CDR3: CASSKQRTLNTGELFF

V: TRBV20-1
length: 12
D: .
J: TRBJ2-1
size: many
DNA: TGCAGTGCGGCTAGCGACTACAATGAGCAGTTCTTC
CDR3: CSAASDYNEQFF

V: TRBV2
length: 16
D: .
J: TRBJ2-1
size: many
DNA: TGTGCCAGCAGTCCACAGGGTTTGGGCTCCTACAATGAGCAGTTCTTC
CDR3: CASSPQGLGSYNEQFF

V: TRBV6-1
length: 15
D: .
J: TRBJ2-1
size: many
DNA: TGTGCCAGCAGTGAAGGTCAGGGCTTGAACAATGAGCAGTTCTTC
CDR3: CASSEGQGLNNEQFF

V: TRBV24-1
length: 15
D: .
J: TRBJ2-3
size: .
DNA: TGTGCCAGGGACCCCCCTGGGCCCGACACAGATACGCAGTATTTT
CDR3: CARDPPGPDTDTQYF

V: TRBV20-1
length: 14
D: .
J: TRBJ1-4
size: .
DNA: TGCAGTGCTAGAGAAGGGTCAACTAATGAAAAACTGTTTTTT
CDR3: CSAREGSTNEKLFF

V: TRBV28
length: 15
D: TRBD1
J: TRBJ1-1
size: .
DNA: TGTGCCAGCAGTTCCGGGACAGGGGGTTTGGTTAGAGCTTTCTTT
CDR3: CASSSGTGGLVRAFF

V: TRBV7-8
length: 15
D: .
J: TRBJ2-3
size: many
DNA: TGTGCCAGCAACCTAGACAGTGAATACGCAGATACGCAGTATTTT
CDR3: CASNLDSEYADTQYF